The sequence of this TCR beta chain was determined in a study of T cell responses to AZD1222 COVID-19 vaccine. CDR1 is SGHVS and CDR2 is FQNEAQ in the germline V gene. V was clipped by 4 bases and J by 2 bases; unmatched bases: 4. The CDR3 covers 15 residues. Data came from immunoSEQ multiplex PCR; TCRdb stores just in-frame clones and leaves some out. The table records 130,000 to 150,000 clones, roughly 91% of them present only once. This clone was detected once. This clonotype originated in an adult in good health. The sequenced sample was peripheral blood, obtained on day 0 of AZD1222 vaccination. The chain is built from TRBV7-8 and TRBJ1-5; TRBD1 matches 8 bases. The CDR3 bases are TGTGCCAGCAGCTCCCCAGGGGGCGGCAATCAGCCCCAGCATTTT. Residues: CASSSPGGGNQPQHF.